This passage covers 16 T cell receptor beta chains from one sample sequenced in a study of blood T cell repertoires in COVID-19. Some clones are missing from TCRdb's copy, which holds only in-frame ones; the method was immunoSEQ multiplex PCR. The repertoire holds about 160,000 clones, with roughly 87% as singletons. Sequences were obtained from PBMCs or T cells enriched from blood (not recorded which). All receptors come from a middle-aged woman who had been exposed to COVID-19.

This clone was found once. The CDR3 region has the DNA TGTGCCACCCACTCCAATCAGGGGGGCACTGAAGCTTTCTTT. This gives the protein CATHSNQGGTEAFF. The chain combines TRBV28 with TRBJ1-1; the match to TRBD1 covers 7 bases. The ends lost 10 bases at V and 4 bases at J; junction bases unmatched: 12. This CDR3 is built from 14 residues. CDR1 MDHEN and CDR2 SYDVKM come from the germline V gene.

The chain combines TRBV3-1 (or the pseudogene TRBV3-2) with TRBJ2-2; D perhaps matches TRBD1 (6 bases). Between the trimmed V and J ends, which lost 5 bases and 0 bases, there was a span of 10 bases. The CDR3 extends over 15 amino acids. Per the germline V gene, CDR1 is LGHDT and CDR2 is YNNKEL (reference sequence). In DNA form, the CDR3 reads TGTGCCAGCAGCTTCCGGACAGCGAACACCGGGGAGCTGTTTTTT. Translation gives CASSFRTANTGELFF.

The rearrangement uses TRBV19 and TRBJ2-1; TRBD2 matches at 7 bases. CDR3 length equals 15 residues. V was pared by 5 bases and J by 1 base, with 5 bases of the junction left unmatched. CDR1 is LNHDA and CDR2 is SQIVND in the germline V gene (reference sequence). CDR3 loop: CASSYVSGSYNEQFF. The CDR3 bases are TGTGCCAGTAGTTACGTTAGCGGGTCCTACAATGAGCAGTTCTTC.

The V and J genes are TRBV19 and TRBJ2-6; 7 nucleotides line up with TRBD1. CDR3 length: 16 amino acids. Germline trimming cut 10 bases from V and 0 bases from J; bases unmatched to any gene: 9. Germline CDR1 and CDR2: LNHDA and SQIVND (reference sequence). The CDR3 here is CATSDRLRSGANVLTF. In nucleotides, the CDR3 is TGTGCCACATCGGACAGGTTGCGCTCTGGGGCCAACGTCCTGACTTTC.

The CDR3 DNA reads as TGTGCCAGCAGTCAAGGGGACAGGGTCGATGGCTACACCTTC. Encoded protein: CASSQGDRVDGYTF. This chain uses TRBV28 with TRBJ1-2, with 9 bases fitting TRBD1. Germline trimming cut 5 bases from V and 6 bases from J; bases unmatched to any gene: 7. CDR3 length equals 14 residues. Germline lookup yields CDR1 MDHEN and CDR2 SYDVKM.

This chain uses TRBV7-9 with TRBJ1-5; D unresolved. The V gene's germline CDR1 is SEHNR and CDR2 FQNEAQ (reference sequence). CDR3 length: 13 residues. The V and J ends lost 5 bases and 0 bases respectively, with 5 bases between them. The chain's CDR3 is CASSQDSNQPQHF. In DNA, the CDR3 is TGTGCCAGCAGCCAGGATAGCAATCAGCCCCAGCATTTT.

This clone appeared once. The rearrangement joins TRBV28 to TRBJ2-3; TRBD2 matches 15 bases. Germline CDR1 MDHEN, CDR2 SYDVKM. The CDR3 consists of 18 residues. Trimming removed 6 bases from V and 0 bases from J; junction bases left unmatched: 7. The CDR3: CASSPGTSGRTSTDTQYF. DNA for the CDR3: TGTGCCAGCAGCCCCGGGACTAGCGGGAGGACTAGCACAGATACGCAGTATTTT.

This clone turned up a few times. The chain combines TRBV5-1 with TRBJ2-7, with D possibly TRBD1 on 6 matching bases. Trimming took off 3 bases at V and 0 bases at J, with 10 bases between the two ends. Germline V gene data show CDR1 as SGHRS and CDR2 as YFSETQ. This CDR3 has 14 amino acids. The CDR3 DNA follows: TGCGCCAGCAGCTGGGGGCCCAGCTCCTACGAGCAGTACTTC. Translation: CASSWGPSSYEQYF.

The CDR3 DNA sequence: TGTGCCAGCTCACGGGGGAGGGACCAGCCCCAGCATTTT. Translating it yields CASSRGRDQPQHF. The gene calls are TRBV18 and TRBJ1-5; tentatively, D is TRBD1 (5 bases). CDR3 length equals 13 residues. The V gene lost 4 bases and the J gene lost 7 bases, with 11 bases spanning the gap. Germline CDR1 is KGHSH and CDR2 is LQKENI.

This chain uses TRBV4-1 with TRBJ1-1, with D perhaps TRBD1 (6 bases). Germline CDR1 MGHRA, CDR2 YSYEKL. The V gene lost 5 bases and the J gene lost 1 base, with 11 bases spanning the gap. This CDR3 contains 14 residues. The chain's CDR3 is CASSGRTENTEAFF. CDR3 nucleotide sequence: TGCGCCAGCAGCGGACGGACAGAGAACACTGAAGCTTTCTTT.

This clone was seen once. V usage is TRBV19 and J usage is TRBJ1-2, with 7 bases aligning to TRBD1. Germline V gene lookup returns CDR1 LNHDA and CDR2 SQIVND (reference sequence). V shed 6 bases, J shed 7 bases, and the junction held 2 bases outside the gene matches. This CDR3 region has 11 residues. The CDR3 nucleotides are TGTGCCAGTAGCTACAGGGGTGGCTACACCTTC. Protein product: CASSYRGGYTF.

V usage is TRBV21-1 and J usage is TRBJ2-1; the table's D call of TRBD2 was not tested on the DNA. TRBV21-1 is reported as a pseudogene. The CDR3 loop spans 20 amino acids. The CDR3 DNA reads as TGTGCCAGCAGCCCCCGGACTAGCGGGGGACCCTCAGCCTCCTACAATGAGCAGTTCTTC. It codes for CASSPRTSGGPSASYNEQFF.

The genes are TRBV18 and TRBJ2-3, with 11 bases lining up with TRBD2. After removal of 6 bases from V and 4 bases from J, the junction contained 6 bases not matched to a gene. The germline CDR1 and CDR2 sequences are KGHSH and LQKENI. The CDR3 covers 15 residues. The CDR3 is CASSGTSGGPDTQYF. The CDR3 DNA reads TGTGCCAGCTCTGGAACTAGCGGGGGCCCAGATACGCAGTATTTT.

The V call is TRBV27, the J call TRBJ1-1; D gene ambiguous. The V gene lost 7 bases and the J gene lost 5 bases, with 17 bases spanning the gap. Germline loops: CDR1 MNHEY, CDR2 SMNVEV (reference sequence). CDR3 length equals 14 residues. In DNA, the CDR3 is TGTGCCAGCAATAAGGGCGTAGCGGATACTGAAGCTTTCTTT. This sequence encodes CASNKGVADTEAFF.

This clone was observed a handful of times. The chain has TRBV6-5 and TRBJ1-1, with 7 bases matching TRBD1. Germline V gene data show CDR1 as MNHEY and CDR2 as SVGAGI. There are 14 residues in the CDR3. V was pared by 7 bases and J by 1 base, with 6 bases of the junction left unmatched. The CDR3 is CASNPTGKNTEAFF. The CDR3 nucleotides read TGTGCCAGCAACCCGACAGGGAAGAACACTGAAGCTTTCTTT.

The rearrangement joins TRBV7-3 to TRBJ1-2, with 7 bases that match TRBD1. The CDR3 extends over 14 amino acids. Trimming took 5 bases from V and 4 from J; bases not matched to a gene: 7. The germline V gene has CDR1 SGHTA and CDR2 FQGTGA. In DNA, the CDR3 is TGTGCCAGCAGCCCGAGACAGGGTTCCTATGGCTACACCTTC. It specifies CASSPRQGSYGYTF.